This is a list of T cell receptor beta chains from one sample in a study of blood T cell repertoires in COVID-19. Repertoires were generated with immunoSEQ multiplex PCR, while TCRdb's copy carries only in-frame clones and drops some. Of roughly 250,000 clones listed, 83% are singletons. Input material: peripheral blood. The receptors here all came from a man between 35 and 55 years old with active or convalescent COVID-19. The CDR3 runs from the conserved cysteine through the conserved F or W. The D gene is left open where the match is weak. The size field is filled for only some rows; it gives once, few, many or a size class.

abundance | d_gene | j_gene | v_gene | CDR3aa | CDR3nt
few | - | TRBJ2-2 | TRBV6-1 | CASSEPRGSGELFF | TGTGCCAGCAGTGAACCCCGGGGTTCCGGGGAGCTGTTTTTT
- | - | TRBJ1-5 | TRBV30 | CAWSTQVTGRSQHF | TGTGCCTGGAGCACCCAGGTCACAGGACGGTCCCAGCATTTT
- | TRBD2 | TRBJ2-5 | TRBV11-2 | CASSISGSKETQYF | TGTGCCAGCAGCATTAGCGGGAGTAAGGAGACCCAGTACTTC
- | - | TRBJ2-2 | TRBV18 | CASSPEGSTGELFF | TGTGCCAGCTCACCGGAGGGGTCCACCGGGGAGCTGTTTTTT
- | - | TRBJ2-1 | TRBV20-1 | CSAKSGNEQFF | TGCAGTGCTAAAAGCGGCAATGAGCAGTTCTTC
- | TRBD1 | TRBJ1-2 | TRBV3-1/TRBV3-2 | CASSRPGQGARGYTF | TGTGCCAGCAGCCGCCCGGGACAGGGGGCGCGTGGCTACACCTTC
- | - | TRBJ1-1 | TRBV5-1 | CASSLDLGGTEAFF | TGCGCCAGCAGCTTGGATCTGGGGGGCACTGAAGCTTTCTTT
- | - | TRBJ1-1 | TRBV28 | CASRAGFLEAFF | TGTGCCAGCAGAGCAGGGTTCCTTGAAGCTTTCTTT
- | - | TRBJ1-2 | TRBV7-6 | CASSLDEGVSYGYTF | TGTGCCAGCAGCTTAGACGAGGGGGTTAGCTATGGCTACACCTTC
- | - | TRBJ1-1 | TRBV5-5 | CASSLTGNTEAFF | TGTGCCAGCAGCTTGACAGGTAACACTGAAGCTTTCTTT
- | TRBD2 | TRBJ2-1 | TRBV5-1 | CASSLGGLAQGGEFF | TGCGCCAGCAGCTTGGGCGGACTAGCGCAAGGTGGGGAGTTCTTC
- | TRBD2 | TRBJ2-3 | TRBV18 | CASSPYDSGRGDTQYF | TGTGCCAGCTCACCATATGACAGCGGGAGAGGGGATACGCAGTATTTT
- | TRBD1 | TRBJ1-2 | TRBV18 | CASSPSGTGGSSNYGYTF | TGTGCCAGCTCACCTAGTGGGACAGGGGGCTCCTCCAACTATGGCTACACCTTC
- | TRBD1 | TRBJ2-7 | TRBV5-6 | CASSLGWDRGPEQYF | TGTGCCAGCAGCTTGGGATGGGACAGGGGGCCAGAGCAGTACTTC
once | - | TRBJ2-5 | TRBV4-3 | CASSQNTNQETQYF | TGCGCCAGCAGCCAAAATACTAACCAAGAGACCCAGTACTTC
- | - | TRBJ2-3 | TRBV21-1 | CASSKKGTGGPDTQYF | TGTGCCAGCAGCAAAAAGGGAACAGGGGGCCCCGATACGCAGTATTTT
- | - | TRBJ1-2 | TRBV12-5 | CASGPGGGGGYTF | TGTGCTAGTGGTCCGGGAGGAGGGGGTGGCTACACCTTC
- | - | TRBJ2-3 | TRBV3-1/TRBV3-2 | CASSRQEGLATDTQYF | TGTGCCAGCAGCCGGCAAGAGGGCCTAGCCACAGATACGCAGTATTTT